What follows are 21 T cell receptor beta chains derived from one specimen sequenced in a study of shared clonotypes between healthy human individuals. Libraries were prepared by immunoSEQ multiplex PCR; TCRdb keeps only in-frame clonotypes and omits some of them. This repertoire shows about 2.4 million clones, approximately 93% found once; its top ten account for about 0.38%. The specimen was naive CD4+ T cells from PBMCs. Subset indicated: CD45RA+ positively selected. These receptors were taken from a man aged 18 to 35 in good health. Some clones in this sample may be carry-over from other donors' samples.

The chain joins TRBV6-1 to TRBJ1-1; tentatively, D is TRBD1 (6 bases). V was clipped by 4 bases and J by 5 bases, with 14 bases between them. CDR1 MNHNS and CDR2 SASEGT come from the germline V gene. The CDR3 sequence is 14 residues long. The CDR3 DNA reads TGTGCCAGCAGTGCCCAACAGGGTTGGACTGAAGCTTTCTTT. This sequence encodes CASSAQQGWTEAFF.

The genes are TRBV7-8 and TRBJ2-7, with D perhaps TRBD2 (6 bases). V gave up 5 bases and J gave up 3 bases, with 17 bases separating them. CDR1 and CDR2 from the germline V gene are SGHVS and FQNEAQ. CDR3 size: 15 residues. In nucleotides, the CDR3 is TGTGCCAGCAGCGCTACCGGGACTGGGCACTACGAGCAGTACTTC. Amino acids: CASSATGTGHYEQYF.

The rearrangement joins TRBV28 to TRBJ1-5; 9 bases are shared with TRBD1. Per the germline V gene, CDR1 is MDHEN and CDR2 is SYDVKM. V lost 2 bases to trimming and J lost 7 bases; unmatched junction nucleotides: 3. The CDR3 sequence is 14 residues long. The CDR3: CASSLRTGVQPQHF. The CDR3 region has the DNA TGTGCCAGCAGTTTAAGGACAGGGGTGCAGCCCCAGCATTTT.

This clone was detected once. J is TRBJ1-2 and V is TRBV6-5; TRBD1 agrees at 8 bases. Germline-derived CDR1 and CDR2 are MNHEY and SVGAGI. The V segment lost 2 bases and the J segment 7 bases; nucleotides outside the gene matches: 3. The CDR3 loop spans 13 amino acids. The CDR3 loop is CASSYLDRGGYTF. The CDR3 nucleotides read TGTGCCAGCAGTTACCTCGACAGGGGTGGCTACACCTTC.

The rearrangement joins TRBV6-5 to TRBJ1-5; D not resolved. Germline-derived CDR1 and CDR2 are MNHEY and SVGAGI. Between the trimmed V and J ends, which lost 6 bases and 0 bases, there was a span of 12 bases. There are 15 residues in the CDR3. CDR3 DNA: TGTGCCAGCAGAACAGAGCAGGATAGCAATCAGCCCCAGCATTTT. This sequence encodes CASRTEQDSNQPQHF.

This sequence joins TRBV28 and TRBJ1-5; possible D gene TRBD1, 5 bases. The germline V gene has CDR1 MDHEN and CDR2 SYDVKM. The CDR3 is 16 residues long. V gave up 9 bases and J gave up 2 bases, with 20 bases separating them. The CDR3 bases are TGTGCCAGTTCCTCCTCCCGTCGGGGGGGCAATCAGCCCCAGCATTTT. Residues: CASSSSRRGGNQPQHF.

This CDR3 is CASSSEGGGKNIQYF. The CDR3 DNA is TGCGCCAGCAGCTCGGAGGGCGGGGGGAAAAACATTCAGTACTTC. V is TRBV5-1 and J is TRBJ2-4, with TRBD2 identical over 8 bases. V lost 3 bases and J lost 4; bases outside the gene matches: 6. Germline V gene lookup returns CDR1 SGHRS and CDR2 YFSETQ. There are 15 residues in the CDR3.

The genes are TRBV6-1 and TRBJ1-2, with D tentatively TRBD1 (5 bases). With 1 base removed from V and 5 bases from J, the gap between germline ends came to 11 bases. Germline-derived CDR1 and CDR2 are MNHNS and SASEGT. CDR3 length: 14 residues. CDR3 nucleotides: TGTGCCAGCAGTGAAGGGTACGGGGGATATGGCTACACCTTC. Translated: CASSEGYGGYGYTF.

About this clone itself: The sample contains more than one DNA sequence encoding this CDR3. The chain is built from TRBV2 and TRBJ2-5; 7 bases line up with TRBD2. CDR1 is SNHLY, CDR2 FYNNEI, per germline. The CDR3 has 12 residues. V shed 4 bases, J shed 5 bases, and the junction held 1 base outside the gene matches. This CDR3 reads CASSGGGETQYF. The DNA for the CDR3 is TGTGCCAGCAGTGGGGGAGGGGAGACCCAGTACTTC.

The genes are TRBV7-2 and TRBJ1-2; D might be TRBD1 (5 bases). This CDR3 is 12 amino acids long. V dropped 2 bases and J dropped 10 bases, with 11 bases sitting between them. CDR1 and CDR2 from the germline V gene are SGHTA and FQGNSA. CDR3 bases: TGTGCCAGCAGCTTATGGGGGGTACCCTACACCTTC. Residues: CASSLWGVPYTF. The variable domain in full, with the rest retrieved from reference TRBV7-2 and TRBJ1-2, is GAGVSQSPSNKVTEKGKDVELRCDPISGHTALYWYRQSLGQGLEFLIYFQGNSAPDKSGLPSDRFSAERTGGSVSTLTIQRTQQEDSAVYLCASSLWGVPYTFGSGTRLTVV.

This clone was counted a single time. The chain combines TRBV10-1 with TRBJ2-7; TRBD2 aligns across 7 bases. The CDR3 has 13 residues. J lost 1 base, V lost 6 bases, and 3 bases had no gene match. The germline V gene encodes CDR1 WNHNN and CDR2 SYGVQD (reference sequence). The DNA for the CDR3 is TGCGCCAGCAGGGGGAGGGATTCCTACGAGCAGTACTTC. It is translated as CASRGRDSYEQYF.

V gene TRBV5-1 combines with J gene TRBJ2-5, with 9 bases matching TRBD1. The CDR3 totals 14 residues. The germline V gene has CDR1 SGHRS and CDR2 YFSETQ. The junction had 1 base not matched to a gene; V was cut back by 0 bases and J by 4 bases. The CDR3 sequence is CASSLETGGETQYF. In DNA, the CDR3 is TGCGCCAGCAGCTTGGAGACAGGGGGAGAGACCCAGTACTTC.

The chain carries TRBV5-1 and TRBJ2-5, with a weak D call TRBD2 (7 bases). Looked up from germline, CDR1 is SGHRS and CDR2 is YFSETQ. CDR3 length: 13 amino acids. The V end was cut by 5 bases, the J end by 5 bases, with 13 bases between. As DNA, the CDR3 is TGCGCCAGCAGAGGGGGGGACGGGGAGACCCAGTACTTC. Protein sequence: CASRGGDGETQYF.

The sample holds one count of this clone. This chain links TRBV27 with TRBJ2-1; the D gene could be TRBD1 or TRBD2 (5 bases each). Germline CDR1 MNHEY, CDR2 SMNVEV (reference sequence). Trimming stripped 6 bases from V and 10 bases from J, with 16 bases between. The CDR3 loop spans 13 amino acids. This CDR3 reads CASRRTGGSEQFF. The CDR3 DNA follows: TGTGCCAGCAGGCGTACTGGGGGTTCCGAGCAGTTCTTC.

This rearrangement joins TRBV27 to TRBJ1-1; D remains unclear. CDR1 is MNHEY and CDR2 is SMNVEV in the germline V gene (reference sequence). The CDR3 extends over 14 amino acids. Trimming shortened V by 3 bases and J by 3 bases, and 11 bases separated the two germline ends. The CDR3 DNA reads as TGTGCCAGCAGTTTTTCCTCGACGGACACTGAAGCTTTCTTT. Translating gives CASSFSSTDTEAFF.

This clone has a handful of counts. V is TRBV4-2 and J is TRBJ1-1; D is ambiguous. This CDR3 region has 12 residues. Germline V gene data show CDR1 as LGHNA and CDR2 as YNFKEQ. Trimming took 4 bases from V and 7 from J, leaving 10 bases between them. CDR3 DNA: TGTGCCAGCAGCCTCCCAACAGATGAAGCTTTCTTT. It yields the protein CASSLPTDEAFF.

The rearrangement joins TRBV28 to TRBJ1-1, with D possibly TRBD1 on 5 matching bases. Germline V gives CDR1 MDHEN, CDR2 SYDVKM. This CDR3 comprises 15 residues. Trimming removed 4 bases from V and 1 base from J, with 13 bases in between. CDR3 in amino acids: CASSSAGAANTEAFF. CDR3 DNA sequence: TGTGCCAGCAGTTCCGCCGGGGCTGCGAACACTGAAGCTTTCTTT.

The chain combines TRBV2 with TRBJ2-5, with 14 bases fitting TRBD2. This CDR3 region has 14 residues. Losses at the gene ends were 6 bases for V and 3 bases for J; bases not matched to a gene: 0. From germline, CDR1 is SNHLY and CDR2 FYNNEI. Here the CDR3 reads CASRGLAGEETQYF. Here the CDR3 DNA reads TGTGCCAGCAGGGGACTAGCGGGAGAAGAGACCCAGTACTTC.

V usage is TRBV28 and J usage is TRBJ2-5, with D possibly being TRBD1 (6 bases). The last part of the DNA fits TRBJ2-7 better; the J call may be wrong. Germline-derived CDR1 and CDR2 are MDHEN and SYDVKM. The CDR3 extends over 12 amino acids. The CDR3 loop reads CASTPRGDEQYF. In nucleotides, the CDR3 is TGTGCCAGCACCCCCAGGGGTGACGAGCAGTACTTC.

The chain couples TRBV2 to TRBJ2-7; 12 bases match TRBD2. V shed 6 bases, J shed 3 bases, and the junction held 6 bases outside the gene matches. The CDR3 totals 15 residues. From germline, CDR1 is SNHLY and CDR2 FYNNEI. The chain's CDR3 is CASSRGTSGHYEQYF. CDR3 DNA: TGTGCCAGCAGCCGAGGGACTAGCGGGCACTACGAGCAGTACTTC.

The genes are TRBV4-1 and TRBJ2-1; 9 nucleotides agree with TRBD2. CDR1 and CDR2 from the germline V gene are MGHRA and YSYEKL. J was trimmed by 8 bases and V by 7 bases; bases with no gene match: 12. There are 15 residues in the CDR3. CDR3 bases: TGCGCCAGCACACGGGGTAGCGGGAGTATGGATGAGCAGTTCTTC. Its translation: CASTRGSGSMDEQFF.